Shown below are 17 T cell receptor beta chains from a single sample sequenced in a study of spatial heterogeneity in lung cancer. TCRdb independently ran MiXCR on the 5' RACE reads; one entry per CDR3 protein. Among around 100,000 distinct CDR3 sequences listed, 10% to 12% were seen once. Time point here: blood at routine non-recurrence follow-up after resection. The sequenced sample was PBMCs, obtained at follow-up. The source of these receptors is a female donor with early-stage non-small cell lung cancer.

This clonotype was observed once. This chain uses TRBV9 with TRBJ1-1; D is unresolved. Trimming removed 6 bases at V and 4 bases at J, with 16 bases between. Germline V lookup: CDR1 SGDLS, CDR2 YYNGEE. This CDR3 comprises 14 residues. The CDR3 here is CASTRGGVGTEAFF. The CDR3 DNA reads TGTGCCAGCACAAGAGGCGGGGTAGGCACTGAAGCTTTCTTT.

The chain joins TRBV7-3 to TRBJ2-2; maybe TRBD2 (6 bases). V lost 2 bases and J 4 bases, leaving 11 bases between the germline ends. Germline V gives CDR1 SGHTA, CDR2 FQGTGA. The CDR3 covers 15 residues. The CDR3 sequence is CASSLEGAGTGELFF. CDR3 nucleotides: TGTGCCAGCAGCTTAGAGGGAGCGGGCACCGGGGAGCTGTTTTTT.

This clonotype was found many times. V usage is TRBV6-5 and J usage is TRBJ2-7, with 7 positions matching TRBD2. V lost 6 bases, J lost 4 bases, and 18 bases stayed unmatched. Germline CDR1 MNHEY, CDR2 SVGAGI. This CDR3 region has 17 residues. The CDR3: CASRYQPLGGSAYEQYF. The CDR3 DNA reads TGTGCCAGCAGATACCAACCTCTCGGCGGGAGTGCTTACGAGCAGTACTTC.

A few counts support this clonotype. The CDR3 nucleotides are TGTGCCAGCAGCTTAAGGGTCACAGGATTACAGCCCCAGCATTTT. Protein product: CASSLRVTGLQPQHF. This rearrangement joins TRBV7-2 to TRBJ1-5, with D tentatively TRBD1 (5 bases). Germline loops: CDR1 SGHTA, CDR2 FQGNSA. V lost 2 bases to trimming and J lost 7 bases, with 15 bases between them. There are 15 residues in the CDR3.

In this sample, this clonotype turned up many times. The rearrangement joins TRBV27 to TRBJ1-2; 8 positions agree with TRBD1. This CDR3 is 17 amino acids long. The junction had 13 bases not matched to a gene; V was cut back by 4 bases and J by 3 bases. The germline CDR1 and CDR2 sequences are MNHEY and SMNVEV (reference sequence). CDR3 protein: CASSSKTGERGHYGYTF. CDR3 coding DNA: TGTGCCAGCAGTTCCAAGACAGGGGAACGGGGGCACTATGGCTACACCTTC.

The rearrangement links TRBV9 to TRBJ1-1, with a weak D call TRBD1 (6 bases). The CDR3 spans 13 residues. Germline assignment: CDR1 SGDLS and CDR2 YYNGEE. Trimming left V 3 bases short and J 6 bases short, with 12 bases between. CDR3 sequence (DNA): TGTGCCAGCAGCGCGACAGGAGGCTCTGAAGCTTTCTTT. Its protein is CASSATGGSEAFF.

The table lists this clonotype with many counts. J is TRBJ2-2 and V is TRBV5-1, with TRBD1 identical over 7 bases. V shed 1 base and J 12 bases; nucleotides not matched to a gene: 27. The CDR3 covers 20 residues. From germline, CDR1 is SGHRS and CDR2 YFSETQ. The CDR3 region is CASSLPGQPTFSEDLSKLFF. The CDR3 DNA reads as TGCGCCAGCAGCTTGCCGGGACAGCCTACCTTCTCCGAGGATTTATCGAAGCTGTTTTTT.

In this sample, this clonotype turned up a few times. The chain joins TRBV28 to TRBJ2-2; D gene uncertain. The CDR3 consists of 14 residues. V was pared by 7 bases and J by 7 bases, with 16 bases between. In germline, CDR1 is MDHEN, CDR2 SYDVKM. The CDR3 bases are TGTGCCAGCACCACCAGAACGTTTGGCGGGGAGCTGTTTTTT. Translating it yields CASTTRTFGGELFF.

Ten or more counts support this clonotype. V and J are TRBV4-1 and TRBJ2-3; tentative D call: TRBD2 (5 bases). Trimming removed 5 bases at V and 3 bases at J, with 9 bases between. The CDR3 has 13 residues. The germline V gene has CDR1 MGHRA and CDR2 YSYEKL. Here the CDR3 DNA reads TGCGCCAGCAGCGTCCCGGGGACAGATACGCAGTATTTT. The encoded protein is CASSVPGTDTQYF.

This clonotype was observed a few times. CDR3 region: CASSVRFYNEQFF. The CDR3 DNA sequence: TGCGCCAGCAGTGTGAGATTTTACAATGAGCAGTTCTTC. The chain recombines TRBV10-2 with TRBJ2-1; D ambiguous. Per the germline V gene, CDR1 is WSHSY and CDR2 is SAAADI. This CDR3 has 13 residues. Trimming stripped 4 bases from V and 4 bases from J, with 8 bases between.

The chain recombines TRBV18 with TRBJ1-5; tentatively, D is TRBD1 (6 bases). Germline-derived CDR1 and CDR2 are KGHSH and LQKENI. The CDR3 length is 15 residues. V lost 1 base to trimming and J lost 6 bases, with 13 bases between them. CDR3 sequence (DNA): TGTGCCAGCTCACCACATCCAGGGGTGGGTCAGCCCCAGCATTTT. This translates into CASSPHPGVGQPQHF. Complete variable domain (other parts from reference TRBV18 and TRBJ1-5): NAGVMQNPRHLVRRRGQEARLRCSPMKGHSHVYWYRQLPEEGLKFMVYLQKENIIDESGMPKERFSAEFPKEGPSILRIQQVVRGDSAAYFCASSPHPGVGQPQHFGDGTRLSIL.

This clonotype was picked up a small number of times. The chain carries TRBV30 and TRBJ2-3, with 11 bases fitting TRBD2. The CDR3 is made up of 15 amino acids. Germline loops: CDR1 GTSNPN, CDR2 SVGIG (reference sequence). The junction had 3 bases not matched to a gene; V was cut back by 4 bases and J by 0 bases. CDR3: CAWKGLAASTDTQYF. CDR3 bases: TGTGCCTGGAAGGGACTAGCGGCTAGCACAGATACGCAGTATTTT.

This clonotype has more than one count but fewer than ten. Written as DNA, the CDR3 is TGTGCCACACAGGGAGACCTACTATCTGATTCACCCCTCCACTTT. Encoded protein: CATQGDLLSDSPLHF. The chain links TRBV28 to TRBJ1-6; the D gene is possibly TRBD1 (6 bases). Germline V gives CDR1 MDHEN, CDR2 SYDVKM. Deletions cut 10 bases from V and 8 bases from J, with 21 bases between. There are 15 residues in the CDR3.

This clonotype was picked up a small number of times. The rearrangement links TRBV9 to TRBJ2-4; D may be TRBD1 (6 bases). CDR3 length: 14 amino acids. The V end was cut by 3 bases, the J end by 4 bases, with 11 bases between. Germline lookup yields CDR1 SGDLS and CDR2 YYNGEE. CDR3 DNA sequence: TGTGCCAGCAGCGGGGACACGCTAAAAAACATTCAGTACTTC. Protein sequence: CASSGDTLKNIQYF. The whole variable domain, filled in from reference TRBV9 and TRBJ2-4, reads DSGVTQTPKHLITATGQRVTLRCSPRSGDLSVYWYQQSLDQGLQFLIQYYNGEERAKGNILERFSAQQFPDLHSELNLSSLELGDSALYFCASSGDTLKNIQYFGAGTRLSVL.

This clonotype was detected only a few times. The rearrangement uses TRBV18 and TRBJ2-7; perhaps TRBD1 as D (6 bases). CDR3 length: 15 amino acids. The V end lost 3 bases, the J end lost 2 bases, and 14 bases lay between the germline ends. Germline CDR1 reads KGHSH; CDR2 reads LQKENI. The CDR3 is CASSPGQQSTYEQYF. The CDR3 DNA sequence: TGTGCCAGCTCACCCGGACAGCAGAGTACCTACGAGCAGTACTTC.

In its sample, this clonotype was seen a few times. This chain uses TRBV5-1 with TRBJ2-1; unclear D gene. Trimming cost V 0 bases and J 9 bases, with 16 bases left between them. The CDR3 loop spans 15 amino acids. Germline V gene lookup returns CDR1 SGHRS and CDR2 YFSETQ. The CDR3 bases are TGCGCCAGCAGCTTGGAATTCCTCCAGGCCGGTGAGCAGTTCTTC. It translates to CASSLEFLQAGEQFF.

The chain combines TRBV10-3 with TRBJ2-1; 9 bases are a match to TRBD1. Germline CDR1 ENHRY, CDR2 SYGVKD. The CDR3 loop spans 15 amino acids. The V segment lost 11 bases and the J segment 3 bases; nucleotides outside the gene matches: 11. Here the CDR3 reads CASGTRDRDYNEQFF. CDR3 in DNA: TGTGCCTCGGGGACCAGGGACAGGGACTACAATGAGCAGTTCTTC.